This T cell receptor (beta chain) was recovered during a study of blood T cell repertoires in COVID-19. Study-level information: PBMCs, B-cell-depleted T cells, or T cells provided the cDNA or gDNA that made up the material.

Germline V gene data show CDR1 as SGHRS and CDR2 as YFSETQ. This CDR3 is 16 amino acids long. The germline V and J ends were trimmed by 1 base and 6 bases, with 14 bases remaining between them. Donors were grouped by their self-reported clinical history. Two negative PCRs, clearance, or symptom resolution were required of recovered Cohort 3 donors. Authors' data handling: It was from reference gene primer amplification that nucleated cell counts were estimated. Sequenced by immunoSEQ multiplex PCR; TCRdb stores in-frame clones only, minus some. The V and J calls and clone size are taken from that table; D and trimming were inferred from the DNA. The sample includes 100,000 to 150,000 clones, less than 90% of them seen just once.

Input material: PBMCs or T cells enriched from blood (not recorded which). The chain recombines TRBV5-1 with TRBJ1-6; D remains unclear. The receptor was isolated from a woman in her 50s who had recovered from COVID-19. For the CDR3, the DNA is TGCGCCAGCAGCTTGTTGAGGATTACGGGTAATTCACCCCTCCACTTT. This gives the protein CASSLLRITGNSPLHF.